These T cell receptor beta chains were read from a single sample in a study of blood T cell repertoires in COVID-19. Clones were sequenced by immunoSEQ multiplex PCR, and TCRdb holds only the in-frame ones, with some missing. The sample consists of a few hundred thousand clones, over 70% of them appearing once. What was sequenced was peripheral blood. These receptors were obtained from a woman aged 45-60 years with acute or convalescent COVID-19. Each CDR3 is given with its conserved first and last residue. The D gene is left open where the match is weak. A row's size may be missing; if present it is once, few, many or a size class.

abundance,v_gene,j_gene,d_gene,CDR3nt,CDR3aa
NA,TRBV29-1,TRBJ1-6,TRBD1,TGCAGCGTTGCCGCCGGGACAGGGAATTCACCCCTCCACTTT,CSVAAGTGNSPLHF
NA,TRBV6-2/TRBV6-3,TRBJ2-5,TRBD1,TGTGCCAGCAGCTCCCCCGGCAGGGGGCTGGAGACCCAGTACTTC,CASSSPGRGLETQYF
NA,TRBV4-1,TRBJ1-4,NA,TGCGCCAGCAGCGGAAAACCCGGGATCTTAAATGAAAAACTGTTTTTT,CASSGKPGILNEKLFF
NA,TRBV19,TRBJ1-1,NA,TGTGCCAGTAGTATAGATCTGAGCTCTGAAGCTTTCTTT,CASSIDLSSEAFF
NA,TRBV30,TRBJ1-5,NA,TGTGCCTGGAGTGTACAGGGAAGTCAGCCCCAGCATTTT,CAWSVQGSQPQHF
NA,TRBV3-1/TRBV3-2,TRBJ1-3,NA,TGTGCCAGCAGCCACAGGGATATCTCTGGAAACACCATATATTTT,CASSHRDISGNTIYF
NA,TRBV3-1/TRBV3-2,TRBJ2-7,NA,TGTGCCAGCAGCCGGGACTCCACGCCGAGTGGGCAGTACTTC,CASSRDSTPSGQYF
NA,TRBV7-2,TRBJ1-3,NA,TGTGCCAGCAACCTCGACAGCTTTGGAAACACCATATATTTT,CASNLDSFGNTIYF
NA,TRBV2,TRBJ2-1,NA,TGTGCCAGCAGGGATCGCAGGGCTGAGCAGTTCTTC,CASRDRRAEQFF
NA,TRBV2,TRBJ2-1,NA,TGTGCCAGCAGACTAAGTTACAATGAGCAGTTCTTC,CASRLSYNEQFF
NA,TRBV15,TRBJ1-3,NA,TGTGCCACCAGCAGGGGAGGGGACTCTGGAAACACCATATATTTT,CATSRGGDSGNTIYF
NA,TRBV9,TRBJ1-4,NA,TGTGCCAGCAGCGTAGGCGGGGGCACTAATGAAAAACTGTTTTTT,CASSVGGGTNEKLFF
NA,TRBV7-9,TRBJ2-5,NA,TGTGCCACCGCTAGGCAGGGAGAGACCCAGTACTTC,CATARQGETQYF
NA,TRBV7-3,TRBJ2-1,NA,TGTGCCAGCAGCCCATACCCCCCCGGGCAGGGTGAGCAGTTCTTC,CASSPYPPGQGEQFF
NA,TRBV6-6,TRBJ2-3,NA,TGTGCCAGCAAGTTAGCGGCCGTCAGTGGAGATACGCAGTATTTT,CASKLAAVSGDTQYF
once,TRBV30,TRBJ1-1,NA,TGTGCCTGGAGTGTACCGGGGGGCTTGGTAGCTTTCTTT,CAWSVPGGLVAFF
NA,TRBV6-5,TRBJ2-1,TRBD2,TGTGCCAGCAGGGCTTCGGGGGGTCGAAACAATGAGCAGTTCTTC,CASRASGGRNNEQFF
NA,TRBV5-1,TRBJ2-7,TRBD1,TGCGCCAGCAGCCCGGCGGAGGACAGGGGTGCGTACGAGCAGTACTTC,CASSPAEDRGAYEQYF
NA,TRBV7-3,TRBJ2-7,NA,TGTGCCAGCAGCTTAATGGGAGGCCAAGACGAGCAGTACTTC,CASSLMGGQDEQYF
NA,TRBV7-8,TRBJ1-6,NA,TGTGCCAGCAGCTTAGCCAGTAATTCACCCCTCCACTTT,CASSLASNSPLHF
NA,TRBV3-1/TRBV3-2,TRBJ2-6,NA,TGTGCCAGCAACAGACAGGTACCCTCTGGGGCCAACGTCCTGACTTTC,CASNRQVPSGANVLTF
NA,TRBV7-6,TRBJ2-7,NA,TGTGCCAGCAGCTTAGCGGCAGGGGGGTATTCCGAGCAGTACTTC,CASSLAAGGYSEQYF
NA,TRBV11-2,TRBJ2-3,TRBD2,TGTGCCAGCAGCCGTCCCACGGGGGGGCCCGCAGATACGCAGTATTTT,CASSRPTGGPADTQYF
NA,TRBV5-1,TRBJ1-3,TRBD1,TGCGCCAGCAGCGCTGGGACAGGGGCTGGAAACACCATATATTTT,CASSAGTGAGNTIYF
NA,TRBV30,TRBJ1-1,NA,TGTGCCTGGAGGGGCCTTGAAACTTTCTTT,CAWRGLETFF
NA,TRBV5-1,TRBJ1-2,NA,TGCGCCAGCAGCTTGAGGGGGGGCTCTGACTATGGCTACACCTTC,CASSLRGGSDYGYTF
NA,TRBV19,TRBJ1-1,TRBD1,TGTGCCAGTAGTAGAGGACAGGGGGATGAAGCTTTCTTT,CASSRGQGDEAFF
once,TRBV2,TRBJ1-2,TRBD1,TGTGCCAGCAGGACCGGGACAGGAGATGGCTACACCTTC,CASRTGTGDGYTF
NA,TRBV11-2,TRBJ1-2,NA,TGTGCCAGCAGCTTAGACCCAGTTATCTATGGCTACACCTTC,CASSLDPVIYGYTF
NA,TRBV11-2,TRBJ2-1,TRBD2,TGTGCCAGCAGCTTAGTTGGTGGGACTAGCGGGATCAATGAGCAGTTCTTC,CASSLVGGTSGINEQFF
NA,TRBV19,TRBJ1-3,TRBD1,TGTGCCAGTAGGGGCCGGACAGGGGGATCCTTCGCTGGAAACACCATATATTTT,CASRGRTGGSFAGNTIYF
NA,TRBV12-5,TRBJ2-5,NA,TGTGCTAGTGGTCCAGGGGACGTGGAGACCCAGTACTTC,CASGPGDVETQYF
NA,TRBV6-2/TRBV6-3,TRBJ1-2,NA,TGTGCCAGCAGTTACTACAGTAAGTCTGGCTACACCTTC,CASSYYSKSGYTF
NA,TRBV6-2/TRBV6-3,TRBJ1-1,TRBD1,TGTGCCAGCAGTTACCTTATGACAGGGGCCCTCTACAATCAAGCTTTCTTT,CASSYLMTGALYNQAFF
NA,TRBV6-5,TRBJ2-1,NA,TGTGCCAGCAGCCAAAATCGGAATGAGCAGTTCTTC,CASSQNRNEQFF
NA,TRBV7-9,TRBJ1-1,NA,TGTGCCAGCAGCGAAGATCAGGGGTTCCCGCCGAACACTGAAGCTTTCTTT,CASSEDQGFPPNTEAFF
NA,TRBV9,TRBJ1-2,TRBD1,TGTGCCAGCAGCGTAGGGACAGGTCATGGCTACACCTTC,CASSVGTGHGYTF
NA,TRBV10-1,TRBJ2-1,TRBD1,TGCGCCAGCAGAGCCGGGACAGATTACAATGAGCAGTTCTTC,CASRAGTDYNEQFF
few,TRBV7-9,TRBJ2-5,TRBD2,TGTGCCAGCAGTTGGACTAGCGGGGGTTATGGGACCCAGTACTTC,CASSWTSGGYGTQYF
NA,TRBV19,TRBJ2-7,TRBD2,TGTGCCAGTAGTAAAGGTCCTAGCGGGTACGAGCAGTACTTC,CASSKGPSGYEQYF
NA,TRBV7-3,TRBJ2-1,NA,TGTGCCAGCAGCCTGACAGACTCCTACAATGAGCAGTTCTTC,CASSLTDSYNEQFF
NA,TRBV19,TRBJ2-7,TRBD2,TGTGCCAGTAGTATCCAGACTAGCGAGTACGAGCAGTACTTC,CASSIQTSEYEQYF
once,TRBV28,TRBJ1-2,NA,TGTGCCAGCAGTTCACCCGGGTGGCATGGCTACACCTTC,CASSSPGWHGYTF
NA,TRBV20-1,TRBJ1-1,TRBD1,TGCAGTGTACAGGGGACCACTGAAGCTTTCTTT,CSVQGTTEAFF
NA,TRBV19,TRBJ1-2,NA,TGTGCCAGTAGTCAGTGGCCCTACTATGGCTACACCTTC,CASSQWPYYGYTF
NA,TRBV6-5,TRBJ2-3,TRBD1,TGTGCCAGCAGTTACCGCCGGACAGGTGGCACAGATACGCAGTATTTT,CASSYRRTGGTDTQYF
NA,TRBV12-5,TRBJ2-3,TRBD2,TGTGCTAGTGGTTTGCCCCCGGGACTAGCGACAGATACGCAGTATTTT,CASGLPPGLATDTQYF
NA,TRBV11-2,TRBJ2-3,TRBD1,TGTGCCAGCAGCGCCACCGGGACAGGCCTCACTAGCACAGATACGCAGTATTTT,CASSATGTGLTSTDTQYF
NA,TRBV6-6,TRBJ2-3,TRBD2,TGTGCCAGCAGGACTAGCGGGGGCCGCACAGATACGCAGTATTTT,CASRTSGGRTDTQYF
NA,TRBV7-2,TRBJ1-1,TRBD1,TGTGCCAGCAGCTCGGACAGGATAATGAACACTGAAGCTTTCTTT,CASSSDRIMNTEAFF
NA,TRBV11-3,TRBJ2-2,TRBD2,TGTGCCAGCAGCAGCGGGGGGGCATCGGTAGTAGCCGGGGAGCTGTTTTTT,CASSSGGASVVAGELFF
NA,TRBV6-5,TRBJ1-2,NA,TGTGCCAGCAGTTCCCTCGGGACAATTGGCTACACCTTC,CASSSLGTIGYTF
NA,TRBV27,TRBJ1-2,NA,TGTGCCAGCGCCCCCCCGGACACCGCTAACTATGGCTACACCTTC,CASAPPDTANYGYTF
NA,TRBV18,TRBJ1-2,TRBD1,TGTGCCAGCTCACCACTAGGACAGGGATCTAACTATGGCTACACCTTC,CASSPLGQGSNYGYTF
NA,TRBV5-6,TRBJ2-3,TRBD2,TGTGCCAGCAGCTCCACTACTAGCGGGGGCACAGATACGCAGTATTTT,CASSSTTSGGTDTQYF